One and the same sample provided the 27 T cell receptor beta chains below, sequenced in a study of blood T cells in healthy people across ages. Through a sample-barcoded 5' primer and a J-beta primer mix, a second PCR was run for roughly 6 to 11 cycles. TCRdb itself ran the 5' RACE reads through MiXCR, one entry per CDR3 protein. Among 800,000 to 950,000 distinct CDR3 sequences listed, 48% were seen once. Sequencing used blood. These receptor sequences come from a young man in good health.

This CDR3 reads CASRERGNQPQHF. The CDR3 DNA follows: TGTGCCAGCAGGGAGCGTGGCAATCAGCCCCAGCATTTT. The rearrangement uses TRBV2 and TRBJ1-5; D is ambiguous. V lost 6 bases and J lost 2, with 8 bases in between. This CDR3 is built from 13 residues. Germline CDR1 and CDR2: SNHLY and FYNNEI.

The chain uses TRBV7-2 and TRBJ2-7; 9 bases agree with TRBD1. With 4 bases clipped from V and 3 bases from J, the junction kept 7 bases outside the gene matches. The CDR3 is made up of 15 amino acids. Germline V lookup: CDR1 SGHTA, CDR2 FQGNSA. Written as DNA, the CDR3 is TGTGCCAGCAGCTGGACTACAGGGGGCTACTACGAGCAGTACTTC. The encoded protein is CASSWTTGGYYEQYF. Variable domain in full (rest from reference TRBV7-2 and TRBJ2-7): GAGVSQSPSNKVTEKGKDVELRCDPISGHTALYWYRQSLGQGLEFLIYFQGNSAPDKSGLPSDRFSAERTGGSVSTLTIQRTQQEDSAVYLCASSWTTGGYYEQYFGPGTRLTVT.

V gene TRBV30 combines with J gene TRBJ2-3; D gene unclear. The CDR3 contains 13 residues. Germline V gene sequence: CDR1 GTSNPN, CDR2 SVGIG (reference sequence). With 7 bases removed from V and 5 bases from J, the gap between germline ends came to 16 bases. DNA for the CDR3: TGTGCCTCCGCGGTGGGTTCGGGAGATACGCAGTATTTT. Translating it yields CASAVGSGDTQYF.

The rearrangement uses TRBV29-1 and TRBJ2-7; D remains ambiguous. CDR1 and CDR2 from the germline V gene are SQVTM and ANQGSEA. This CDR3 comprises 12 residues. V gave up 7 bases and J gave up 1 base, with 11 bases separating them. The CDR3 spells CSALTESYEQYF. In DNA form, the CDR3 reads TGCAGCGCCTTGACGGAGTCCTACGAGCAGTACTTC.

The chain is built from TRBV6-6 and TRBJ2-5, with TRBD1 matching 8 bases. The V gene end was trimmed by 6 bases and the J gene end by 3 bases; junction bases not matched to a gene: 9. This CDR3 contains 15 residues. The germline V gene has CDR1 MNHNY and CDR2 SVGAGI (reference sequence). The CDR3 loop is CASRPRQGLKETQYF. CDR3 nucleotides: TGTGCCAGCAGACCCCGACAGGGGTTAAAAGAGACCCAGTACTTC.

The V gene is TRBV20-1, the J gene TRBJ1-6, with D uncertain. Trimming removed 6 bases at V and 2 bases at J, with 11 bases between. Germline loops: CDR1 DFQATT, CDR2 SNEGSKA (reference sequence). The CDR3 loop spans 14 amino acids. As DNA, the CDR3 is TGCAGTGCCGCAGGACGGACCTATAATTCACCCCTCCACTTT. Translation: CSAAGRTYNSPLHF.

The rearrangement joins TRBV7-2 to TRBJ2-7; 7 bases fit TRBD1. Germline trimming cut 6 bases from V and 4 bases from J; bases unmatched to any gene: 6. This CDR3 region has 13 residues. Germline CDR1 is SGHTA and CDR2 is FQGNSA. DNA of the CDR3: TGTGCCAGCAGGGGACAGATTGAGTACGAGCAGTACTTC. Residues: CASRGQIEYEQYF.

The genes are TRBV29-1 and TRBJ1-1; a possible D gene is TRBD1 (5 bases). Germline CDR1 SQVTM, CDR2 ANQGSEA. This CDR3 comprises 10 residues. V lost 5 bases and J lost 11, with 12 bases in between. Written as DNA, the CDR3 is TGCAGCGTTACGAGAGGGGCGGCTTTCTTT. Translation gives CSVTRGAAFF.

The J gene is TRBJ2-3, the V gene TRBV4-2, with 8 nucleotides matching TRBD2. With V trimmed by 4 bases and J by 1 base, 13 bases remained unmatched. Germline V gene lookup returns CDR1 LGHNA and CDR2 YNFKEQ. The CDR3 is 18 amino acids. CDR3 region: CASSPLLGAGGGTDTQYF. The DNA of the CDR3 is TGTGCCAGCAGCCCGCTCCTTGGGGCGGGGGGAGGCACAGATACGCAGTATTTT.

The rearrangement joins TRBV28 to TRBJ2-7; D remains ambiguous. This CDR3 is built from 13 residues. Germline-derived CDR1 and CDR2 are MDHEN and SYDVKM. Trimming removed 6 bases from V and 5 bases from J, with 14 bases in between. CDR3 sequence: CASRVRTTNEQYF. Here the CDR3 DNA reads TGTGCCAGCAGGGTCCGGACGACAAACGAGCAGTACTTC.

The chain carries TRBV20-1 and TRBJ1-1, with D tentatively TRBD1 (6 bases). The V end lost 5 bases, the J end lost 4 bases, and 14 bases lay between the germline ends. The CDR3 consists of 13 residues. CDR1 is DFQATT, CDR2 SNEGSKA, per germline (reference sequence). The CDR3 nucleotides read TGCAGTGCTGCCCAGGGGCGCTTCACTGAAGCTTTCTTT. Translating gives CSAAQGRFTEAFF.

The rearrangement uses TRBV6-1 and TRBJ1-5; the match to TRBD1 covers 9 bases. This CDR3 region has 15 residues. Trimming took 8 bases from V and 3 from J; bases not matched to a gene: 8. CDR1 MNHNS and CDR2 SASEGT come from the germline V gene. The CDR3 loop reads CASSGQGPNNQPQHF. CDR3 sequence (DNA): TGTGCCAGCTCCGGACAGGGGCCCAACAATCAGCCCCAGCATTTT.

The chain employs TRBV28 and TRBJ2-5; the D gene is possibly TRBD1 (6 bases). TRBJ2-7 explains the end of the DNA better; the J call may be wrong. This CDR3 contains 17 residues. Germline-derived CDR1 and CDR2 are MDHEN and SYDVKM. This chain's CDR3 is CASSPVGQPTGTYEQYF. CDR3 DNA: TGTGCCAGCAGTCCCGTAGGACAGCCGACTGGAACCTACGAGCAGTACTTC.

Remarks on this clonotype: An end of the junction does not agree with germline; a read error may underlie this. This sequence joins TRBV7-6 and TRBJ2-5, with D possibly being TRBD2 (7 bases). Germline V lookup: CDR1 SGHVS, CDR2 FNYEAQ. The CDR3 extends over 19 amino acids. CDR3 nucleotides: TGTGCCGGCAGCTTGGGGTCGAGGGGGGGCGCGAGTTTGCAGGAGACCCAGTACTTC. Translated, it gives CAGSLGSRGGASLQETQYF.

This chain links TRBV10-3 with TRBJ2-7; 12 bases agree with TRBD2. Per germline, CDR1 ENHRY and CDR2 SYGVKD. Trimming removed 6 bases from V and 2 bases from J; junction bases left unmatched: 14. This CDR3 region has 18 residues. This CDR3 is CAISSTSGGLGGAYEQYF. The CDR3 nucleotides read TGTGCCATCAGCTCGACTAGCGGGGGCCTAGGAGGGGCCTACGAGCAGTACTTC.

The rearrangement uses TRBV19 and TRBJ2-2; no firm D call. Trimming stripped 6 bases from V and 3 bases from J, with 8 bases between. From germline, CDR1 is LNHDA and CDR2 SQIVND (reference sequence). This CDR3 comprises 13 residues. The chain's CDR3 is CASRPLDTGELFF. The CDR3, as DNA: TGTGCCAGTAGACCATTAGACACCGGGGAGCTGTTTTTT.

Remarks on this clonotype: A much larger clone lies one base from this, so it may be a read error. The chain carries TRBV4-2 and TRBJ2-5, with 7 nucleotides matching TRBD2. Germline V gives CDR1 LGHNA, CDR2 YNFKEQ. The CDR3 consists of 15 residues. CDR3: CVSSQERSGEETQYF. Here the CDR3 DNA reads TGTGTCAGCAGCCAAGAGAGAAGCGGGGAAGAGACCCAGTACTTC.

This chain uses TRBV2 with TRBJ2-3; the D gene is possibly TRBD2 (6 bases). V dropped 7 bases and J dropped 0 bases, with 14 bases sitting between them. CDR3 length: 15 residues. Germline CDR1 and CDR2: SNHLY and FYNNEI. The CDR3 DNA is TGTGCCAGCACCCCGGCGGGGCAGAGCACAGATACGCAGTATTTT. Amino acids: CASTPAGQSTDTQYF.

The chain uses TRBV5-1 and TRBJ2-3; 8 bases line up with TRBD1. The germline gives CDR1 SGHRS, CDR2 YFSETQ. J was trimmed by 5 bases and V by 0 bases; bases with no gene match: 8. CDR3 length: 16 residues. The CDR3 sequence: CASSLGGQGAGDTQYF. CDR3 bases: TGCGCCAGCAGCTTGGGGGGGCAGGGGGCAGGAGATACGCAGTATTTT.

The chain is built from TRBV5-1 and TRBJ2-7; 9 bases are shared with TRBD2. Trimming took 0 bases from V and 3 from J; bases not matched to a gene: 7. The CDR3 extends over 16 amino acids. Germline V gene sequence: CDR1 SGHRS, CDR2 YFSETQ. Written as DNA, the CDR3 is TGCGCCAGCAGCTTGGGGGGTAGCGGGGGTTACTACGAGCAGTACTTC. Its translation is CASSLGGSGGYYEQYF.

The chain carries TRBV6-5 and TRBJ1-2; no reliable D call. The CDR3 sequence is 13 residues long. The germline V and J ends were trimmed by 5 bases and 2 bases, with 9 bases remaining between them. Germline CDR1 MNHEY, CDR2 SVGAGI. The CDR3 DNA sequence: TGTGCCAGCAGTCGCGCAGAAAACTATGGCTACACCTTC. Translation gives CASSRAENYGYTF.

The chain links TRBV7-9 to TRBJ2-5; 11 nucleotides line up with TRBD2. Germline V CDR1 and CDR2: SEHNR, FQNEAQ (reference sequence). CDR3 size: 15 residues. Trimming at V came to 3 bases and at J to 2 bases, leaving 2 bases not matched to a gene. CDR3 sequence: CASSFPSGGQETQYF. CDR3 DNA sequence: TGTGCCAGCAGCTTCCCTAGCGGGGGGCAAGAGACCCAGTACTTC. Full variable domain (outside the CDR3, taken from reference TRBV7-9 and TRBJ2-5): DTGVSQNPRHKITKRGQNVTFRCDPISEHNRLYWYRQTLGQGPEFLTYFQNEAQLEKSRLLSDRFSAERPKGSFSTLEIQRTEQGDSAMYLCASSFPSGGQETQYFGPGTRLLVL.

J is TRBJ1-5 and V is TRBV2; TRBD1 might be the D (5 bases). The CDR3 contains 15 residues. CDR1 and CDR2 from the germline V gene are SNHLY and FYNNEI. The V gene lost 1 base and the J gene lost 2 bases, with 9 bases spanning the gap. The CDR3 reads CASSEEWGGNQPQHF. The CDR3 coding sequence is TGTGCCAGCAGTGAAGAGTGGGGGGGCAATCAGCCCCAGCATTTT.

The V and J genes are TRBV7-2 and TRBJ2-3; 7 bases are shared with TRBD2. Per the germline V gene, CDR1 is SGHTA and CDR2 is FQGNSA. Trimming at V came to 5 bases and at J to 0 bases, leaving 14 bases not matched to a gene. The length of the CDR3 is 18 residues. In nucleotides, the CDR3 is TGTGCCAGCAGCGATTCGAGCGGGACCAGCCTCAGCACAGATACGCAGTATTTT. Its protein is CASSDSSGTSLSTDTQYF.

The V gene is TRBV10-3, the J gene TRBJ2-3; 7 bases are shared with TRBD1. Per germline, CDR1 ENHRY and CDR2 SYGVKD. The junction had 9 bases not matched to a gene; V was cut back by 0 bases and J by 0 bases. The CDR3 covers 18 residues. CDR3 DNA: TGTGCCATCAGTGAGTCCTTACAGGGGAAAACTAGCACAGATACGCAGTATTTT. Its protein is CAISESLQGKTSTDTQYF.

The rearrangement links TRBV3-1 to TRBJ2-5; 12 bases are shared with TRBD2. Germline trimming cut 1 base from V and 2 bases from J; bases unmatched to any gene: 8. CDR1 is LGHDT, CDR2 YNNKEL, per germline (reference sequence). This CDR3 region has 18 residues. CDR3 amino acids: CASSQVLGLAGPQETQYF. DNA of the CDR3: TGTGCCAGCAGCCAAGTCCTCGGACTAGCGGGACCGCAAGAGACCCAGTACTTC.

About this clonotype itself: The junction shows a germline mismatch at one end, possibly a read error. CDR3 protein: CASLNGGDRTDAQYF. The CDR3 region has the DNA TGTGCCAGCCTGAATGGGGGCGACCGCACAGATGCGCAGTATTTT. The chain combines TRBV6-1 with TRBJ2-3, with TRBD1 as a possible D gene (6 bases). The germline CDR1 and CDR2 sequences are MNHNS and SASEGT. The CDR3 runs 15 residues.